This T cell receptor beta chain was profiled in a study of cytomegalovirus exposure and HLA in healthy donors. Regarding the study as a whole: Among TCR sequences, most were rare, though some public TCRs appeared in many donors. A missense variant in DCLRE1C was later tied to TCR beta V- and J-gene trimming. In the analysis, some V segments, TRBV6-2 and TRBV6-3 included, were excluded as indistinguishable.

Amplification used 60 Vbeta primers and 13 Jbeta primers. Libraries were prepared by immunoSEQ multiplex PCR; TCRdb keeps only in-frame clonotypes and omits some of them. The sample lists some 95,000 clones; around 73% were seen once. A note on this clone: The antigen is not known.

The ends lost 2 bases at V and 4 bases at J; junction bases unmatched: 1. Germline V gives CDR1 MNHNS, CDR2 SASEGT. CDR3 length equals 15 residues. The clonotype was recovered from a woman between 40 and 50 years old in good health and CMV-seropositive. Sequences were obtained from PBMCs. The chain uses TRBV6-1 and TRBJ2-1, with 11 nucleotides matching TRBD2. The CDR3 DNA is TGTGCCAGCAGTGAACTAGCGGGAGGATACAATGAGCAGTTCTTC. Protein sequence: CASSELAGGYNEQFF.